This TCR beta chain was captured in a study of T cells in Graves' hyperthyroidism and ophthalmopathy. What was amplified from RNA transcripts were TCR beta CDR3 regions. With the HTBI primer set, the TCR CDR3 went through a first round of RT-PCR. TCRdb re-analysed the multiplex PCR reads in MiXCR, keeping a single row per CDR3 protein. The sample gives roughly 250,000 distinct CDR3 sequences, roughly 15% of which show up once; 13% is in the top ten. This CDR3 contains 15 residues. V was cut by 5 bases and J by 1 base, with 11 bases left in between. Germline V gives CDR1 MNHNS, CDR2 SASEGT. Material for sequencing was blood. This receptor was obtained from a middle-aged woman with Graves' hyperthyroidism that later progressed to Graves' ophthalmopathy. The chain has TRBV6-1 and TRBJ2-2; D is possibly TRBD1 (5 bases). The chain's CDR3 is CASSWVRGNTGELFF. The CDR3 region has the DNA TGTGCCAGCAGTTGGGTTAGGGGGAACACCGGGGAGCTGTTTTTT.